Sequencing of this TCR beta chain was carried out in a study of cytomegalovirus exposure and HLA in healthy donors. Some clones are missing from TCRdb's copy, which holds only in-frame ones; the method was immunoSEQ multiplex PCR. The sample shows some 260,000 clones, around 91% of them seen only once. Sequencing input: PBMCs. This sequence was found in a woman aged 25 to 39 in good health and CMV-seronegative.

In DNA form, the CDR3 reads TGTGCCAGCAGCTCCAGGGGGCTTGCTGAAGCTTTCTTT. It translates to CASSSRGLAEAFF. The gene calls are TRBV5-4 and TRBJ1-1; TRBD1 agrees at 8 bases. There are 13 residues in the CDR3. J was trimmed by 6 bases and V by 3 bases; bases with no gene match: 4. Germline V gene sequence: CDR1 SGHNT, CDR2 YYREEE (reference sequence). The variable domain in full, with the rest retrieved from reference TRBV5-4 and TRBJ1-1, is ETGVTQSPTHLIKTRGQQVTLRCSSQSGHNTVSWYQQALGQGPQFIFQYYREEENGRGNFPPRFSGLQFPNYSSELNVNALELDDSALYLCASSSRGLAEAFFGQGTRLTVV.